A single sample is the source of the 6 T cell receptor beta chains below, sequenced in a study of blood T cell repertoires in COVID-19. Using immunoSEQ multiplex PCR, the repertoire was profiled, and TCRdb retains in-frame clones only, with some absent. The sample records about 46,000 clones, approximately 85% being singletons. The sequencing sample was made of peripheral blood. The receptors were gathered from a woman of 80 years or more with COVID-19, enrolled during active disease.

This clone came up a few times. This chain's CDR3 is CATSDTRTSGNTGELFF. The CDR3 nucleotides read TGTGCCACCAGTGATACCCGGACTAGCGGGAACACCGGGGAGCTGTTTTTT. The chain carries TRBV24-1 and TRBJ2-2; the match to TRBD2 covers 10 bases. The CDR3 loop spans 17 amino acids. CDR1 is KGHDR, CDR2 SFDVKD, per germline. The V segment lost 3 bases and the J segment 1 base; nucleotides outside the gene matches: 4.

A few counts support this clone. The chain is built from TRBV5-1 and TRBJ1-1, with 8 bases matching TRBD1. The CDR3 spans 14 residues. Germline CDR1 reads SGHRS; CDR2 reads YFSETQ. After removal of 6 bases from V and 1 base from J, the junction contained 5 bases not matched to a gene. The CDR3 reads CASTSGQANTEAFF. Here the CDR3 DNA reads TGCGCCAGCACCTCGGGACAGGCGAACACTGAAGCTTTCTTT.

V gene TRBV12-3 or TRBV12-4 combines with J gene TRBJ1-2, with no clear D. The ends were cut back, 3 bases at V and 7 bases at J, with 12 bases in the middle. The CDR3 covers 13 residues. The CDR3, as DNA: TGTGCCAGCAGTTTGGTCGGGTCGGGTGGCTACACCTTC. It translates to CASSLVGSGGYTF.

V and J are TRBV7-2 and TRBJ1-2, with 9 bases aligning to TRBD1. CDR3 length: 12 amino acids. The germline CDR1 and CDR2 sequences are SGHTA and FQGNSA. Trimming took 3 bases from V and 13 from J; bases not matched to a gene: 6. The chain's CDR3 is CASSLGQGSSTF. In DNA, the CDR3 is TGTGCCAGCAGCTTGGGACAGGGTAGTAGCACCTTC.

The gene calls are TRBV12-3 or TRBV12-4 and TRBJ2-3; perhaps TRBD2 as D (5 bases). Trimming removed 5 bases at V and 2 bases at J, with 8 bases between. This CDR3 contains 13 residues. CDR3 nucleotides: TGTGCCAGCAGTGGAGGCAACACAGATACGCAGTATTTT. It encodes CASSGGNTDTQYF.

This chain connects TRBV5-1 to TRBJ2-1; TRBD1 matches 9 bases. This CDR3 comprises 15 residues. With V trimmed by 4 bases and J by 0 bases, 2 bases remained unmatched. Germline assignment: CDR1 SGHRS and CDR2 YFSETQ. CDR3 sequence reads: CASSLGQGSYNEQFF. The CDR3 DNA reads TGCGCCAGCAGCCTGGGACAGGGCTCCTACAATGAGCAGTTCTTC.